The 21 T cell receptor beta chains reported below all come from one sample, sequenced in a study of spatial heterogeneity in lung cancer. Stated time point: sample taken at primary tumor resection. TCRs were sequenced from unsorted whole RNA of tumor, nontumor lung or PBMC. In TCRdb, the 5' RACE reads were re-called with MiXCR into one record per CDR3 protein. Of tens of thousands of distinct CDR3 sequences detected, 15% to 25% appear once; the ten largest clones hold 6.2%. The sample consisted of PBMCs, taken at surgery. The receptors shown here come from a male donor with early-stage non-small cell lung cancer.

This clonotype was found many times. For the CDR3, the DNA is TGTGCCAGCAGCCCCGCCCAGAGGGTCTACGAGCAGTACTTC. Protein product: CASSPAQRVYEQYF. The J gene is TRBJ2-7, the V gene TRBV7-9, with D perhaps TRBD2 (5 bases). The CDR3 has 14 amino acids. Trimming removed 5 bases from V and 3 bases from J, with 14 bases in between. CDR1 and CDR2 (germline): SEHNR, FQNEAQ (reference sequence).

There are many counts of this clonotype. This chain links TRBV28 with TRBJ1-1; no definite D call. The CDR3 runs 14 residues. Germline values: CDR1 MDHEN, CDR2 SYDVKM. Deletions cut 3 bases from V and 0 bases from J, with 8 bases between. CDR3 bases: TGTGCCAGCAGTTTGGTCAGCATGAACACTGAAGCTTTCTTT. Encoded protein: CASSLVSMNTEAFF.

This chain connects TRBV20-1 to TRBJ2-7; 9 nucleotides line up with TRBD2. Per germline, CDR1 DFQATT and CDR2 SNEGSKA (reference sequence). This CDR3 is 17 amino acids long. The V gene end was trimmed by 1 base and the J gene end by 5 bases; junction bases not matched to a gene: 15. The CDR3 DNA reads as TGCAGTGCTAGAGTGATTAGCGGGGGCCTTCCCCCGGACGAGCAGTACTTC. Translating it yields CSARVISGGLPPDEQYF.

This clonotype came up a few times. This chain connects TRBV20-1 to TRBJ2-7; D perhaps matches TRBD2 (6 bases). This CDR3 is 15 amino acids long. V was trimmed by 3 bases and J by 3 bases, leaving 18 bases between them. Germline CDR1 is DFQATT and CDR2 is SNEGSKA (reference sequence). In nucleotides, the CDR3 is TGCAGTGCTAGGGAAAGAGGGACTCTGCTCTACGAGCAGTACTTC. It is translated as CSARERGTLLYEQYF.

This clonotype was detected ten times or more. The genes are TRBV12-3 or TRBV12-4 and TRBJ2-2, with 7 bases matching TRBD1. The V and J ends lost 5 bases and 6 bases, in that order; junction bases with no gene match: 9. This CDR3 comprises 15 residues. CDR3: CASSPRTGVAGELFF. The CDR3 DNA reads as TGTGCCAGCAGTCCCCGTACAGGGGTTGCCGGGGAGCTGTTTTTT.

The CDR3 reads CAWGRGYEQYF. Written as DNA, the CDR3 is TGTGCCTGGGGCCGGGGGTACGAGCAGTACTTC. The gene calls are TRBV7-3 and TRBJ2-7; D is possibly TRBD2 (6 bases). The V gene's germline CDR1 is SGHTA and CDR2 FQGTGA. V lost 11 bases and J 4 bases, leaving 12 bases between the germline ends. The CDR3 extends over 11 amino acids.

The chain is built from TRBV20-1 and TRBJ2-1; 11 nucleotides match TRBD2. Looked up from germline, CDR1 is DFQATT and CDR2 is SNEGSKA (reference sequence). CDR3 size: 17 residues. V was pared by 0 bases and J by 0 bases, with 4 bases of the junction left unmatched. DNA of the CDR3: TGCAGTGCTAGAGATCAAACTAGCGGGGGCTCCTACAATGAGCAGTTCTTC. Protein product: CSARDQTSGGSYNEQFF.

This clonotype was detected only a few times. This chain uses TRBV2 with TRBJ2-3; 8 bases agree with TRBD2. V gave up 6 bases and J gave up 6 bases; unmatched junction bases: 11. Germline assignment: CDR1 SNHLY and CDR2 FYNNEI. The CDR3 sequence is 15 residues long. The CDR3 nucleotides are TGTGCCAGCAGCGTACTAGCGGCCCCACCGGATACGCAGTATTTT. This encodes CASSVLAAPPDTQYF.

The chain carries TRBV30 and TRBJ1-5, with 9 bases identical to TRBD1. Per germline, CDR1 GTSNPN and CDR2 SVGIG (reference sequence). V lost 1 base and J lost 4; bases outside the gene matches: 2. The length of the CDR3 is 14 residues. The CDR3 loop is CAWSGGTGNQPQHF. Written as DNA, the CDR3 is TGTGCCTGGAGTGGCGGGACAGGGAATCAGCCCCAGCATTTT. Full variable domain (outside the CDR3, taken from reference TRBV30 and TRBJ1-5): SQTIHQWPATLVQPVGSPLSLECTVEGTSNPNLYWYRQAAGRGLQLLFYSVGIGQISSEVPQNLSASRPQDRQFILSSKKLLLSDSGFYLCAWSGGTGNQPQHFGDGTRLSIL.

This clonotype was counted once. The rearrangement uses TRBV7-2 and TRBJ2-2; TRBD2 aligns across 8 bases. V lost 7 bases, J lost 9 bases, and 10 bases stayed unmatched. The CDR3 spans 14 residues. Germline CDR1 is SGHTA and CDR2 is FQGNSA. CDR3 DNA sequence: TGTGCCAGCACCGGGACTAGTAATAGGAGGGAGCTGTTTTTT. Amino acid sequence: CASTGTSNRRELFF. The full variable domain, with the rest looked up from reference TRBV7-2 and TRBJ2-2, is GAGVSQSPSNKVTEKGKDVELRCDPISGHTALYWYRQSLGQGLEFLIYFQGNSAPDKSGLPSDRFSAERTGGSVSTLTIQRTQQEDSAVYLCASTGTSNRRELFFGEGSRLTVL.

The rearrangement joins TRBV28 to TRBJ2-7; D ambiguous. Trimming pared 5 bases from V and 2 bases from J, leaving 16 bases between. Per the germline V gene, CDR1 is MDHEN and CDR2 is SYDVKM. The CDR3 spans 15 residues. The CDR3 DNA reads as TGTGCCAGCAGTCCCCTTAGGCCTCCCCCCTACGAGCAGTACTTC. Translating gives CASSPLRPPPYEQYF.

This clonotype was found a few times. The chain has TRBV5-6 and TRBJ2-5, with 11 nucleotides matching TRBD2. J was trimmed by 2 bases and V by 1 base; bases with no gene match: 1. The CDR3 length is 15 residues. CDR1 is SGHDT, CDR2 YYEEEE, per germline. The CDR3 region is CASSLTSGGQETQYF. For the CDR3, the DNA is TGTGCCAGCAGCTTGACTAGCGGGGGACAAGAGACCCAGTACTTC.

This clonotype was seen a few times. This chain joins TRBV9 and TRBJ2-3; D might be TRBD2 (5 bases). V lost 4 bases, J lost 8 bases, and 20 bases lay in between. CDR1 is SGDLS, CDR2 YYNGEE, per germline. The CDR3 loop spans 15 amino acids. The CDR3 reads CASSPRLATGSTQYF. The CDR3, as DNA: TGTGCCAGCAGCCCTCGACTTGCGACTGGGAGTACGCAGTATTTT.

This clonotype was observed many times. The genes are TRBV6-1 and TRBJ2-3, with 8 bases identical to TRBD2. This CDR3 has 15 amino acids. In germline, CDR1 is MNHNS, CDR2 SASEGT. V shed 3 bases, J shed 6 bases, and the junction held 8 bases outside the gene matches. The CDR3 loop reads CASSEERGPADTQYF. The CDR3 DNA follows: TGTGCCAGCAGTGAGGAGCGGGGGCCGGCGGATACGCAGTATTTT.

This sequence joins TRBV20-1 and TRBJ2-7; D is unresolved. The CDR3 runs 13 residues. The germline CDR1 and CDR2 sequences are DFQATT and SNEGSKA (reference sequence). The V end was cut by 3 bases, the J end by 2 bases, with 11 bases between. CDR3: CSARATAAYEQYF. The CDR3, as DNA: TGCAGTGCTAGGGCAACTGCCGCCTACGAGCAGTACTTC.

V and J are TRBV5-1 and TRBJ1-4; TRBD1 agrees at 7 bases. The CDR3 is 14 amino acids. Germline V gene lookup returns CDR1 SGHRS and CDR2 YFSETQ. Losses at the gene ends were 3 bases for V and 5 bases for J; bases not matched to a gene: 4. CDR3: CASSSEGQNEKLFF. The CDR3 nucleotides are TGCGCCAGCAGCTCCGAGGGACAGAATGAAAAACTGTTTTTT. Looking up the rest from reference TRBV5-1 and TRBJ1-4 gives the full variable domain: KAGVTQTPRYLIKTRGQQVTLSCSPISGHRSVSWYQQTPGQGLQFLFEYFSETQRNKGNFPGRFSGRQFSNSRSEMNVSTLELGDSALYLCASSSEGQNEKLFFGSGTQLSVL.

The J gene is TRBJ2-3, the V gene TRBV24-1; D might be TRBD1 (6 bases). The CDR3 runs 12 residues. CDR1 KGHDR and CDR2 SFDVKD come from the germline V gene. V dropped 6 bases and J dropped 6 bases, with 9 bases sitting between them. The CDR3: CATSQGPDTQYF. CDR3 coding DNA: TGTGCCACCAGTCAGGGGCCCGATACGCAGTATTTT.

The rearrangement uses TRBV6-1 and TRBJ1-3; TRBD1 matches 8 bases. Germline values: CDR1 MNHNS, CDR2 SASEGT. The CDR3 length is 11 residues. V lost 4 bases to trimming and J lost 11 bases; unmatched junction nucleotides: 1. CDR3 nucleotide sequence: TGTGCCAGCAGTGCGGACAGGGCCATATATTTT. Amino acid sequence: CASSADRAIYF.

This clonotype showed up many times. The rearrangement uses TRBV12-3 or TRBV12-4 and TRBJ1-5, with a weak D call TRBD1 (6 bases). The CDR3 has 14 amino acids. The V gene lost 6 bases and the J gene lost 7 bases, with 16 bases spanning the gap. CDR3 in amino acids: CASRLGGRGQPQHF. The DNA for the CDR3 is TGTGCCAGCAGATTGGGGGGCAGAGGGCAGCCCCAGCATTTT.

V gene TRBV6-2 or TRBV6-3 combines with J gene TRBJ2-7; 8 nucleotides match TRBD1. The germline gives CDR1 MNHEY, CDR2 SVGEGT. The V gene end was trimmed by 6 bases and the J gene end by 2 bases; junction bases not matched to a gene: 9. The CDR3 contains 15 residues. The CDR3 region has the DNA TGTGCCAGCAGCTGGGGACAGGCGAACCCCTACGAGCAGTACTTC. It encodes CASSWGQANPYEQYF.

The chain has TRBV30 and TRBJ2-7; 9 bases fit TRBD1. The CDR3 totals 15 residues. Losses at the gene ends were 0 bases for V and 3 bases for J; bases not matched to a gene: 6. CDR1 and CDR2 (germline): GTSNPN, SVGIG (reference sequence). CDR3 nucleotides: TGTGCCTGGAGTGTAACGGGACAGGGACACTACGAGCAGTACTTC. This codes for CAWSVTGQGHYEQYF.